Listed below are T cell receptor beta chains from one sample, sequenced in a study of shared clonotypes between healthy human individuals. The assay was immunoSEQ multiplex PCR, and TCRdb's table has in-frame clones only and misses some. The sample contains 2 million to 2.5 million clones, roughly 92% of which appear only once. Specimen: naive CD4+ T cells from PBMCs. Receptors were obtained from a man between 18 and 35 years old in good health. Some clones in this sample may be carry-over from other donors' samples. The CDR3 runs from the conserved cysteine through the conserved F or W. The D gene is left open where the match is weak. Expanded clones are given a class, and other clones once, few, many or no size at all.

CDR3 length: 13; clone size: .; V gene: TRBV2; D gene: .; J gene: TRBJ1-2; CDR3 protein: CASRDGTNYGYTF; CDR3 DNA: TGTGCCAGCAGGGACGGAACTAACTATGGCTACACCTTC
CDR3 length: 11; clone size: .; V gene: TRBV5-1; D gene: .; J gene: TRBJ2-7; CDR3 protein: CASSPDHEQYF; CDR3 DNA: TGCGCCAGCAGCCCCGACCACGAGCAGTACTTC
CDR3 length: 14; clone size: .; V gene: TRBV6-5; D gene: .; J gene: TRBJ1-1; CDR3 protein: CASSRLQGNTEAFF; CDR3 DNA: TGTGCCAGCAGCCGACTACAGGGGAACACTGAAGCTTTCTTT
CDR3 length: 15; clone size: .; V gene: TRBV4-1; D gene: TRBD1; J gene: TRBJ1-2; CDR3 protein: CASSQDDRDLYGYTF; CDR3 DNA: TGCGCCAGCAGCCAAGACGACAGGGACCTCTATGGCTACACCTTC
CDR3 length: 13; clone size: .; V gene: TRBV28; D gene: .; J gene: TRBJ2-5; CDR3 protein: CASSLQPVQTQYF; CDR3 DNA: TGTGCCAGCAGTTTACAGCCTGTCCAGACCCAGTACTTC
CDR3 length: 16; clone size: .; V gene: TRBV28; D gene: TRBD1; J gene: TRBJ1-5; CDR3 protein: CASSYPGTVSNQPQHF; CDR3 DNA: TGTGCCAGCAGTTACCCAGGGACAGTTAGCAATCAGCCCCAGCATTTT
CDR3 length: 14; clone size: .; V gene: TRBV2; D gene: .; J gene: TRBJ1-2; CDR3 protein: CASRIGLSLYGYTF; CDR3 DNA: TGTGCCAGCAGGATAGGCTTGTCCCTCTATGGCTACACCTTC
CDR3 length: 14; clone size: .; V gene: TRBV9; D gene: .; J gene: TRBJ2-4; CDR3 protein: CASSPRQVSAIQYF; CDR3 DNA: TGTGCCAGCAGCCCTCGACAGGTTTCGGCCATTCAGTACTTC
CDR3 length: 15; clone size: .; V gene: TRBV7-9; D gene: TRBD1; J gene: TRBJ2-3; CDR3 protein: CASSLDPGGTDTQYF; CDR3 DNA: TGTGCCAGCAGCTTAGACCCAGGGGGAACAGATACGCAGTATTTT
CDR3 length: 15; clone size: .; V gene: TRBV4-2; D gene: .; J gene: TRBJ1-5; CDR3 protein: CASSQRDRQNQPQHF; CDR3 DNA: TGTGCCAGCAGCCAACGGGACCGACAGAATCAGCCCCAGCATTTT
CDR3 length: 15; clone size: .; V gene: TRBV5-1; D gene: .; J gene: TRBJ1-5; CDR3 protein: CASSLNPEQNQPQHF; CDR3 DNA: TGCGCCAGCAGCTTGAATCCCGAACAGAATCAGCCCCAGCATTTT
CDR3 length: 17; clone size: .; V gene: TRBV7-9; D gene: TRBD2; J gene: TRBJ2-2; CDR3 protein: CASSVRTSGRRTGELFF; CDR3 DNA: TGTGCCAGCAGCGTGAGGACTAGCGGGAGAAGGACCGGGGAGCTGTTTTTT
CDR3 length: 14; clone size: once; V gene: TRBV28; D gene: .; J gene: TRBJ1-3; CDR3 protein: CASSSGGAGNTIYF; CDR3 DNA: TGTGCCAGCAGTAGCGGGGGAGCTGGAAACACCATATATTTT
CDR3 length: 15; clone size: once; V gene: TRBV11-2; D gene: TRBD1; J gene: TRBJ2-1; CDR3 protein: CASSLGGQGATEQFF; CDR3 DNA: TGTGCCAGCAGCTTAGGGGGACAGGGGGCGACTGAGCAGTTCTTC
CDR3 length: 15; clone size: once; V gene: TRBV28; D gene: .; J gene: TRBJ1-5; CDR3 protein: CASSQSGGFNQPQHF; CDR3 DNA: TGTGCCAGCAGTCAGAGCGGGGGATTTAATCAGCCCCAGCATTTT
CDR3 length: 15; clone size: .; V gene: TRBV7-3; D gene: TRBD1; J gene: TRBJ2-5; CDR3 protein: CASSQQGARQETQYF; CDR3 DNA: TGTGCCAGCAGCCAACAGGGGGCGCGGCAAGAGACCCAGTACTTC
CDR3 length: 15; clone size: .; V gene: TRBV18; D gene: TRBD2; J gene: TRBJ2-7; CDR3 protein: CASSPSGGSAYEQYF; CDR3 DNA: TGTGCCAGCTCACCATCGGGCGGGAGTGCCTACGAGCAGTACTTC
CDR3 length: 15; clone size: .; V gene: TRBV6-6; D gene: TRBD1; J gene: TRBJ2-7; CDR3 protein: CASSYSGQGTYEQYF; CDR3 DNA: TGTGCCAGCAGTTACTCAGGACAGGGAACCTACGAGCAGTACTTC
CDR3 length: 14; clone size: once; V gene: TRBV30; D gene: TRBD1; J gene: TRBJ2-3; CDR3 protein: CAWSTGGATDTQYF; CDR3 DNA: TGTGCCTGGAGTACAGGGGGTGCCACAGATACGCAGTATTTT
CDR3 length: 13; clone size: .; V gene: TRBV29-1; D gene: .; J gene: TRBJ2-5; CDR3 protein: CSVGRVVQETQYF; CDR3 DNA: TGCAGCGTCGGACGGGTTGTCCAAGAGACCCAGTACTTC
CDR3 length: 16; clone size: .; V gene: TRBV7-9; D gene: TRBD2; J gene: TRBJ2-1; CDR3 protein: CASSSLSGGFYNEQFF; CDR3 DNA: TGTGCCAGCAGCTCGCTTAGCGGGGGGTTCTACAATGAGCAGTTCTTC
CDR3 length: 17; clone size: .; V gene: TRBV28; D gene: TRBD1; J gene: TRBJ1-2; CDR3 protein: CASSSGTGGFFNYGYTF; CDR3 DNA: TGTGCCAGCAGTTCGGGGACAGGGGGATTTTTCAACTATGGCTACACCTTC
CDR3 length: 14; clone size: .; V gene: TRBV25-1; D gene: TRBD1; J gene: TRBJ1-6; CDR3 protein: CASNLTGEPSPLHF; CDR3 DNA: TGTGCCAGCAACTTGACAGGGGAGCCCTCACCCCTCCACTTT
CDR3 length: 13; clone size: .; V gene: TRBV30; D gene: TRBD1; J gene: TRBJ2-2; CDR3 protein: CAWVTQGAGELFF; CDR3 DNA: TGTGCCTGGGTAACACAGGGGGCCGGGGAGCTGTTTTTT
CDR3 length: 15; clone size: once; V gene: TRBV28; D gene: TRBD1; J gene: TRBJ2-1; CDR3 protein: CASSPTGVRVGEQFF; CDR3 DNA: TGTGCCAGCAGTCCTACAGGGGTCCGGGTGGGTGAGCAGTTCTTC
CDR3 length: 16; clone size: .; V gene: TRBV14; D gene: .; J gene: TRBJ2-7; CDR3 protein: CASSPGRRGGSYEQYF; CDR3 DNA: TGTGCCAGCAGCCCCGGGAGGAGGGGGGGGTCCTACGAGCAGTACTTC
CDR3 length: 16; clone size: .; V gene: TRBV5-1; D gene: .; J gene: TRBJ2-1; CDR3 protein: CASTPLTGESYNEQFF; CDR3 DNA: TGCGCCAGCACCCCCCTCACGGGGGAGTCCTACAATGAGCAGTTCTTC
CDR3 length: 14; clone size: .; V gene: TRBV19; D gene: TRBD1; J gene: TRBJ2-7; CDR3 protein: CASSARQGAYEQYF; CDR3 DNA: TGTGCCAGTAGTGCCCGACAGGGGGCATACGAGCAGTACTTC
CDR3 length: 17; clone size: .; V gene: TRBV9; D gene: TRBD2; J gene: TRBJ2-1; CDR3 protein: CASSVAQLAGGGVEQFF; CDR3 DNA: TGTGCCAGCAGCGTAGCTCAACTAGCGGGAGGTGGGGTTGAGCAGTTCTTC
CDR3 length: 16; clone size: .; V gene: TRBV5-1; D gene: .; J gene: TRBJ2-2; CDR3 protein: CASSQIAGGNTGELFF; CDR3 DNA: TGCGCCAGCAGCCAGATTGCAGGTGGGAACACCGGGGAGCTGTTTTTT
CDR3 length: 13; clone size: .; V gene: TRBV5-1; D gene: .; J gene: TRBJ2-3; CDR3 protein: CASSPEWADTQYF; CDR3 DNA: TGCGCCAGCAGCCCAGAGTGGGCAGATACGCAGTATTTT
CDR3 length: 12; clone size: .; V gene: TRBV2; D gene: .; J gene: TRBJ2-7; CDR3 protein: CASSDGPYEQYF; CDR3 DNA: TGTGCCAGCAGTGACGGACCCTACGAGCAGTACTTC
CDR3 length: 15; clone size: .; V gene: TRBV6-6; D gene: .; J gene: TRBJ1-6; CDR3 protein: CASRDSSSYNSPLHF; CDR3 DNA: TGTGCCAGCAGGGACAGTAGCTCCTATAATTCACCCCTCCACTTT
CDR3 length: 15; clone size: .; V gene: TRBV4-2; D gene: .; J gene: TRBJ2-5; CDR3 protein: CASSQDRASRETQYF; CDR3 DNA: TGTGCCAGCAGCCAAGATCGGGCTAGCAGAGAGACCCAGTACTTC
CDR3 length: 15; clone size: .; V gene: TRBV5-1; D gene: .; J gene: TRBJ2-2; CDR3 protein: CASSLDRVNTGELFF; CDR3 DNA: TGCGCCAGCAGCTTGGACAGGGTAAACACCGGGGAGCTGTTTTTT
CDR3 length: 14; clone size: .; V gene: TRBV18; D gene: TRBD1; J gene: TRBJ1-5; CDR3 protein: CASEGTGTNQPQHF; CDR3 DNA: TGTGCCAGCGAGGGGACAGGGACAAATCAGCCCCAGCATTTT
CDR3 length: 14; clone size: .; V gene: TRBV28; D gene: .; J gene: TRBJ2-2; CDR3 protein: CASHTYGTPRELFF; CDR3 DNA: TGTGCCAGCCATACTTACGGGACACCGAGGGAGCTGTTTTTT
CDR3 length: 13; clone size: few; V gene: TRBV15; D gene: .; J gene: TRBJ1-1; CDR3 protein: CATSEGVRTEAFF; CDR3 DNA: TGTGCCACCAGTGAGGGGGTAAGGACTGAAGCTTTCTTT
CDR3 length: 19; clone size: .; V gene: TRBV10-3; D gene: TRBD2; J gene: TRBJ2-1; CDR3 protein: CAISSWTSGSQMTYNEQFF; CDR3 DNA: TGTGCCATCAGTTCTTGGACTAGCGGGAGCCAGATGACCTACAATGAGCAGTTCTTC
CDR3 length: 17; clone size: .; V gene: TRBV9; D gene: TRBD2; J gene: TRBJ2-3; CDR3 protein: CASSERTSEKSTDTQYF; CDR3 DNA: TGTGCCAGCAGCGAGCGGACTAGCGAAAAAAGCACAGATACGCAGTATTTT
CDR3 length: 17; clone size: once; V gene: TRBV9; D gene: TRBD2; J gene: TRBJ2-5; CDR3 protein: CASSVDENGRAEETQYF; CDR3 DNA: TGTGCCAGCAGCGTAGACGAGAACGGGAGGGCTGAAGAGACCCAGTACTTC
CDR3 length: 15; clone size: .; V gene: TRBV28; D gene: TRBD1; J gene: TRBJ2-7; CDR3 protein: CASSPHGQGEYEQYF; CDR3 DNA: TGTGCCAGCAGTCCACATGGACAGGGGGAATACGAGCAGTACTTC
CDR3 length: 15; clone size: .; V gene: TRBV5-1; D gene: .; J gene: TRBJ2-2; CDR3 protein: CASSLLTPNTGELFF; CDR3 DNA: TGCGCCAGCAGCTTGCTGACACCGAACACCGGGGAGCTGTTTTTT
CDR3 length: 13; clone size: few; V gene: TRBV27; D gene: .; J gene: TRBJ1-1; CDR3 protein: CASSWGMNTEAFF; CDR3 DNA: TGTGCCAGCAGTTGGGGAATGAACACTGAAGCTTTCTTT
CDR3 length: 15; clone size: .; V gene: TRBV6-4; D gene: .; J gene: TRBJ1-5; CDR3 protein: CASSDLDSLNQPQHF; CDR3 DNA: TGTGCCAGCAGTGACTTGGACAGCCTCAATCAGCCCCAGCATTTT